The rows below give T cell receptor beta chains drawn from one sample of a study of blood T cell repertoires in COVID-19. TCRdb keeps only in-frame clones here, not all; method: immunoSEQ multiplex PCR. Of 250,000 to 300,000 clones in the sample, around 92% were seen once. Sequencing was performed on PBMCs or T cells enriched from blood (not recorded which). These receptor sequences come from a woman aged 55 to 70 who had recovered from COVID-19. Each CDR3 is given with its conserved first and last residue. A D gene is named only where the DNA matches it firmly. For some rows the clone size is stated as once, few or many, or as a class when expanded; others skip it.

TRBV6-5,.,TRBJ1-6,TRBD1,14,CASRLGTGTSPLHF,TGTGCCAGCAGGCTAGGGACAGGGACATCACCCCTCCACTTT
TRBV6-5,.,TRBJ1-6,.,13,CASGDTLNSPLHF,TGTGCCAGCGGGGACACCTTGAATTCACCCCTCCACTTT
TRBV4-1,.,TRBJ2-7,TRBD2,15,CASSSREGPPDEQYF,TGCGCCAGCAGCTCCCGGGAGGGACCTCCGGACGAGCAGTACTTC
TRBV10-3,.,TRBJ2-1,TRBD2,16,CAISAPMASGGYEQFF,TGTGCCATCAGTGCCCCGATGGCTAGCGGGGGGTATGAGCAGTTCTTC
TRBV28,.,TRBJ2-7,TRBD1,18,CASSLWAARTGATREQYF,TGTGCCAGCAGTTTATGGGCTGCTAGGACAGGGGCCACGAGGGAGCAGTACTTC
TRBV7-2,.,TRBJ2-2,TRBD2,14,CASSSGLAGGELFF,TGTGCCAGCAGCTCGGGACTAGCGGGGGGGGAGCTGTTTTTT
TRBV27,few,TRBJ2-7,.,15,CASSLFSDGTYEQYF,TGTGCCAGCAGTTTATTTAGCGACGGTACCTACGAGCAGTACTTC
TRBV28,.,TRBJ1-2,TRBD1,15,CASSRSGGLNYGYTF,TGTGCCAGCAGTAGATCAGGGGGTTTAAACTATGGCTACACCTTC
TRBV5-1,once,TRBJ2-5,.,13,CASSLVVGETQYF,TGCGCCAGCAGCTTGGTGGTCGGTGAGACCCAGTACTTC
TRBV11-3,.,TRBJ2-3,.,15,CASSPRGTSTDTQYF,TGTGCCAGCAGCCCCAGGGGCACGAGCACAGATACGCAGTATTTT
TRBV19,.,TRBJ1-6,.,13,CASSRELLSPLHF,TGTGCCAGTAGCCGGGAGTTGCTATCACCCCTCCACTTT
TRBV2,once,TRBJ1-2,.,12,CASTGTHYGYTF,TGTGCCAGCACCGGGACACACTATGGCTACACCTTC
TRBV9,few,TRBJ2-3,TRBD2,17,CASSLGTSGFGTDTQYF,TGTGCCAGCAGCTTAGGGACTAGCGGGTTTGGCACAGATACGCAGTATTTT
TRBV12-5,.,TRBJ1-5,.,16,CASGLVIRGSNQPQHF,TGTGCTAGTGGTTTGGTAATTCGAGGGAGCAATCAGCCCCAGCATTTT
TRBV5-1,.,TRBJ1-1,.,13,CASSSMTDTEAFF,TGCGCCAGCAGCTCGATGACAGACACTGAAGCTTTCTTT
TRBV7-9,.,TRBJ1-1,.,11,CASSSAYEAFF,TGTGCCAGCAGCTCTGCCTATGAAGCTTTCTTT
TRBV5-1,.,TRBJ2-6,.,15,CASSLWAAGANVLTF,TGCGCCAGCAGCTTATGGGCAGCCGGGGCCAACGTCCTGACTTTC
TRBV11-3,few,TRBJ1-2,TRBD1,16,CASSSRGWGQNYGYTF,TGTGCCAGCAGCTCCAGGGGGTGGGGGCAAAACTATGGCTACACCTTC
TRBV9,once,TRBJ2-2,.,16,CASSPRGSGDTGELFF,TGTGCCAGCAGCCCCCGAGGTAGCGGAGACACCGGGGAGCTGTTTTTT
TRBV3-1/TRBV3-2,once,TRBJ2-7,TRBD2,15,CASSQDPSGRGEQYF,TGTGCCAGCAGCCAAGACCCCAGCGGGAGGGGCGAGCAGTACTTC
TRBV13,once,TRBJ1-1,TRBD1,16,CASSLGTAIIDTEAFF,TGTGCCAGCAGCCTCGGGACAGCCATTATCGACACTGAAGCTTTCTTT
TRBV19,.,TRBJ1-2,.,19,CATFPSLRGRLSTNYGYTF,TGTGCAACTTTCCCTTCGCTCAGGGGCCGGCTTTCAACTAACTATGGCTACACCTTC
TRBV19,.,TRBJ2-1,TRBD2,17,CASSPGLTSGRADEQFF,TGTGCCAGTAGTCCTGGACTAACCAGCGGGAGGGCCGATGAGCAGTTCTTC
TRBV28,few,TRBJ1-4,.,13,CASWGLRGEKLFF,TGTGCCAGTTGGGGCCTTAGGGGTGAAAAACTGTTTTTT
TRBV28,.,TRBJ1-2,TRBD1,13,CATTGGVGYGYTF,TGTGCCACCACAGGGGGCGTTGGCTATGGCTACACCTTC
TRBV30,.,TRBJ2-7,TRBD1,13,CACSGQGAGEQYF,TGTGCCTGTTCGGGACAGGGGGCGGGCGAGCAGTACTTC
TRBV5-4,.,TRBJ2-7,TRBD2,18,CASSPGLAGGLYSYEQYF,TGTGCCAGCAGCCCGGGACTAGCGGGAGGTCTTTACTCCTACGAGCAGTACTTC
TRBV7-9,.,TRBJ2-2,TRBD2,16,CASSTGLAENTGELFF,TGTGCCAGCAGTACCGGACTAGCGGAGAACACCGGGGAGCTGTTTTTT
TRBV7-8,.,TRBJ2-2,TRBD1,16,CASSLRGQANTGELFF,TGTGCCAGCAGCCTCCGGGGACAGGCGAACACCGGGGAGCTGTTTTTT
TRBV7-9,.,TRBJ1-1,.,13,CASSTAQDTEAFF,TGTGCCAGCAGCACCGCCCAGGACACTGAAGCTTTCTTT
TRBV27,few,TRBJ1-1,TRBD1,14,CASSWTGEVTEAFF,TGTGCCAGCAGTTGGACAGGGGAGGTCACTGAAGCTTTCTTT
TRBV2,.,TRBJ2-5,.,15,CASRVQGFEAGTQYF,TGTGCCAGCAGGGTACAGGGATTTGAAGCCGGGACCCAGTACTTC
TRBV6-6,.,TRBJ2-3,TRBD2,20,CASSRPGGGVFGRSTDTQYF,TGTGCCAGCAGCCGCCCGGGCGGGGGGGTATTTGGAAGGAGCACAGATACGCAGTATTTT
TRBV12-3/TRBV12-4,.,TRBJ1-2,.,13,CASSLVGGYGYTF,TGTGCCAGCAGTTTGGTCGGCGGCTATGGCTACACCTTC
TRBV11-2,.,TRBJ2-7,.,15,CASSQFPGVHYEQYF,TGTGCCAGCAGCCAATTTCCGGGGGTTCACTACGAGCAGTACTTC
TRBV12-3/TRBV12-4,.,TRBJ1-5,.,13,CASSSRGYQPQHF,TGTGCCAGCAGTTCCAGGGGATATCAGCCCCAGCATTTT
TRBV7-7,.,TRBJ2-3,.,15,CASSLLGGVTDTQYF,TGTGCTAGCAGCTTACTTGGAGGCGTCACAGATACGCAGTATTTT
TRBV20-1,once,TRBJ2-7,.,11,CSASRTYEQYF,TGCAGTGCTAGCAGGACCTACGAGCAGTACTTC
TRBV24-1,.,TRBJ2-6,.,15,CATSDSSSGANVLTF,TGTGCCACCAGTGATTCGTCCTCTGGGGCCAACGTCCTGACTTTC
TRBV5-1,.,TRBJ2-7,TRBD2,16,CASSLGTASGSYEQYF,TGCGCCAGCAGCTTGGGCACGGCTAGCGGGTCCTACGAGCAGTACTTC
TRBV28,.,TRBJ2-7,TRBD2,13,CASSDGTGGPQYF,TGTGCCTCTTCGGATGGGACGGGGGGACCGCAGTACTTC
TRBV11-2,.,TRBJ2-3,.,12,CASSSLTHTQYF,TGTGCCAGCAGCTCGCTGACTCATACGCAGTATTTT